This TCR beta chain is from a study of blood T cell repertoires in COVID-19. Overall study: COVID-19 samples collected from the United States, Italy and Spain covered acute and convalescent phases. Sources were T cells, B-cell-depleted T cells, or PBMCs; the material itself was cDNA or gDNA.

In the authors' workflow: Reference gene primer amplification in the assay estimated nucleated cell counts. The data were produced by immunoSEQ multiplex PCR, yet TCRdb's version contains in-frame clones alone and is incomplete. That table supplies the V and J calls and clone size; D and trimming were determined from the DNA. Of 150,000 to 200,000 clones listed, roughly 85% are singletons. Germline V lookup: CDR1 LNHDA, CDR2 SQIVND (reference sequence). The CDR3 has 13 residues. Trimming at V came to 11 bases and at J to 4 bases, leaving 10 bases not matched to a gene. V and J are TRBV19 and TRBJ2-5; 7 bases agree with TRBD1. The sequence came from a human donor with active or convalescent COVID-19. The donor label of this sample is uncertain. Sequences were obtained from peripheral blood. The CDR3: CAGKTGQRETQYF. Written as DNA, the CDR3 is TGTGCCGGGAAGACAGGGCAACGAGAGACCCAGTACTTC.